This T cell receptor (beta chain) was identified in a study of cytomegalovirus exposure and HLA in healthy donors (dated by TCRdb to the late 2010s). A note on the overall study: In an earlier analysis of under 750 of the donors, less than 350 Gb of sequence data and some 100 million unique TCR beta sequences from 150 million to 200 million T cells were reported. Roughly 300 gigabases of sequencing data and roughly 90 million unique TCR sequences were included in an early release covering 500 to 750 HLA-typed donors. The genetic ancestry cluster associated with self-reported Caucasian donors included 80% to 90% of the roughly 360 genotyped donors. The study aimed to test whether signatures of past pathogen exposure could be identified by cataloging public T cell receptors. The study profiled the T cell repertoires of hundreds of subjects by immunosequencing and related them to cytomegalovirus serostatus. In addition to the first cohort of approximately 650 subjects, a separate validation cohort of 120 different subjects was used. High-throughput TCR immunosequencing, statistical association of individual TCRs with disease status, and machine learning were combined to predict cytomegalovirus infection status. To study patterns of TCR occurrence, a later analysis re-analyzed previously published TCR beta repertoires from just over 650 donors and added high-resolution HLA genotyping. In the later analysis, no new phenotypic data were used to find candidate immune exposures; instead, reliance was placed on TCR beta sequences and their occurrence across donors. To decide whether each TCR beta V gene segment behaved as functional or pseudogenic, an earlier analysis of some 600 of the donors relied on high-throughput TCR beta sequencing. Donor age, sex, ethnicity and CMV serostatus were compiled alongside the repertoire data. In a later genetic analysis, genome-wide SNP genotypes for about three fifths of the 666 donors were used, and that subset was treated as a discovery cohort. Every repertoire in the discovery cohort had been generated on one and the same sequencing platform. Class I and class II HLA loci were covered by the typing at four-digit resolution. Typing coverage varied by locus: 629-630 donors for A, B, C, DRB1 and DQB1; under 550 for DQA1; approximately 570 for DPA1; approximately 490 for DPB1. About five DR-DQ haplotypes were treated as single units for association and clustering because of strong linkage in the cohort. Among almost 400 genotyped donors of the cohort, an average of approximately 230,000 unique TCR beta nucleotide sequences were sequenced per donor, roughly 20% of them non-productive. Overall results and qualifications from the work: In a later genetic analysis, a missense DCLRE1C variant was associated with V-gene and J-gene trimming of TCR beta chains, and the association was replicated in an independent cohort. A total of around 150 TCR beta chains were listed by the study as associated with cytomegalovirus. A later analysis associated 17,000 or so TCR beta sequences with specific HLA alleles at a false discovery rate of 0.05. The only immune exposure information available for the cohort was CMV serostatus. In vitro tests confirmed that a few of the cytomegalovirus-associated TCR beta chains recognize cytomegalovirus antigens. The authors suggested that the approach could potentially be extended to other disease states and immunological phenotypes. Only TCR beta chains were sequenced in this cohort, and the absence of alpha or paired-chain data limited detectable features. When HLA alleles, especially DR and DQ, strongly co-occurred, attributing TCR associations to individual alleles was difficult. Compared with the roughly 670-donor mean, donors in an Asian-associated ancestry cluster had fewer N-insertions in productive TCRs, according to a later genetic analysis. A cluster of highly shared sequence variants was judged likely to represent a technical artifact of the sequencing pipeline. A later analysis found that most CMV-associated TCR beta chains appeared HLA-restricted, with HLA associations seemingly driven largely by CMV exposure. A further reported finding was that TCR beta sequences accurately predicted the HLA-A and HLA-B alleles for most subjects in the first cohort. A later analysis found that TCR association rates varied across HLA loci, with DRB1 alleles showing the most associated TCRs and HLA-C alleles the fewest. Compared with equally common non-associated chains, HLA-associated TCR beta chains in a later analysis were more clonally expanded and had lower generation probabilities. Most TCR sequences were seen in very few donors, while some public TCRs were found in many individuals. The classifier was reported to diagnose cytomegalovirus status with high specificity and sensitivity in both the original cohort and the validation cohort. Linkage disequilibrium might explain the correlated functional status among segregating V segments, but an unknown experimental factor could not be excluded. HLA typing was unavailable for some donors at each locus, so association tests used only the typed subset. The 87-base-pair reads could not distinguish some IMGT-functional V segments, including TRBV6-2 and TRBV6-3, so those segments were excluded. A later analysis reported that several top co-occurrence clusters appeared linked to parvovirus B19, influenza, CMV and Epstein-Barr virus. In an earlier analysis of around 600 of the donors, most TCR beta V segments appeared in productive rearrangements about 87% or about 30% of the time, broadly matching IMGT annotations. Because counts were too low, roughly 18 rarely observed V segments, including chromosome 9 orphons, were left out of the earlier analysis of 587 of the donors. The presence/absence analyses assumed that sequencing depth was roughly uniform across donors, and that assumption may not be true.

For this clone: The antigen it recognizes is unknown. No base quality information exists; no much larger clone differs at one position.

The CDR3 runs 13 residues from the cysteine to the phenylalanine. CDR3 DNA only is kept here, 39 bases in frame from base 1. From the germline V gene, CDR1 is SGHRS and CDR2 is YFSETQ. Between the V and J ends, shortened by 0 bases and 3 bases respectively, the junction contains 7 bases. The cohort consisted of some 670 healthy bone marrow donors. Cohort members were all nominally healthy when sampled, although unrecorded immune exposures were likely present. CMV serostatus was positive for about 290 and negative for about half of the roughly 700 cohort members, and was not recorded for this donor. A peripheral blood sample was collected from each donor, and TCR beta sequencing was performed on peripheral blood mononuclear cells. Genomic DNA was extracted from the blood cell samples with the Qiagen DNeasy Blood Extraction Kit. The library was obtained by the immunoSEQ multiplex PCR assay. A mixture of 60 forward primers for TCR Vbeta segments and 13 reverse primers for TCR Jbeta segments was used in the multiplex PCR. A multiplex PCR assay on genomic DNA amplified the CDR3 region of rearranged TCR beta genes. On the Illumina HiSeq System, the amplified TCR beta libraries were sequenced as 87-base-pair reads. On the study's bioinformatics: A later analysis tallied some 79 million unique TCR beta chains across the approximately 670 repertoires, and around 9.9 million of those chains were shared by two or more donors. Raw reads were error-corrected and collapsed into unique sequences by a nearest-neighbor algorithm in which closely related sequences were merged to remove PCR and sequencing errors. CDR3 sequences were aligned to IMGT reference sequences to assign V, D and J gene segments. For a sequence to be retained, a match of at least six nucleotides to both a V gene segment and a J gene segment was required. A rearrangement was called productive if the CDR3 had no stop codons and remained in frame with V and J, and every other rearrangement was called non-productive. CDR3 was defined by IMGT convention, running from the second conserved V-encoded cysteine to the conserved J-encoded phenylalanine. Sequences without an unambiguous match to a single V gene segment were excluded from the earlier analysis of about 640 of the donors. In an earlier analysis of roughly 500 of the donors, V segments were called functional above 56.7% productive rearrangements and were called segregating when the between-donor standard deviation exceeded 5%. A statistical classification framework was built for diagnosing cytomegalovirus status from the catalog of TCR beta chain sequences. V and J gene assignment, in a later analysis, came from comparing TCR nucleotide sequences with IMGT/GENE-DB human TR gene sequences. The TCRdist pipeline was used in a later analysis to assign CDR3 sequences and most-parsimonious VDJ recombination scenarios. In a later analysis, each TCR beta chain was defined by its CDR3 amino acid sequence together with its V-gene family, and reads without a unique V-gene family were excluded. As a way to deal with suspected cross-contamination and a sequencing artifact, a later analysis dropped under 600 nucleotide sequences that were highly shared and had low generation probability. A later analysis calculated a clonal expansion index for each public chain from normalized within-repertoire ranks of inferred template counts. A later analysis computed generation probabilities with a VDJ recombination model fitted to out-of-frame rearrangements, and checked the results against IGoR. Hypergeometric tests were used in a later analysis to score TCR-TCR, TCR-HLA and TCR-CMV co-occurrence, with a repertoire-size bias correction applied to the TCR pairs. False discovery rates were estimated in a later analysis by permuting HLA or CMV assignments 20 times. A later analysis grouped co-occurring TCRs with DBSCAN, adding TCRdist sequence similarity when clustering within HLA-allele-positive subsets. For co-occurrence clustering, repertoires with fewer than 30,000 or more than 120,000 public chains were excluded, along with five repertoires with anomalous nucleotide sharing. The table comes from immuneACCESS by way of TCRdb, which keeps in-frame sequences with V and J called. Part of the clones is missing from these tables; in studies checked, under half for an unresolved V gene and the rest for unknown reasons. That table supplies the V and J calls and clone size; D and trimming were determined from the DNA. This sample gives around 150,000 clones in total; 80% of them show up just once. 4% to 5.5% of the sample is taken by the ten largest.

The sequence links TRBV5-1 to TRBJ2-7; no D gene is confidently identified. Sequenced input: PBMCs. The receptor's source is a young man in good health. The DNA sequence reads TGCGCCAGCAGCTTGGGGCCGAACTACGAGCAGTACTTC. It specifies CASSLGPNYEQYF. Here the CDR3 is joined to the reference TRBV5-1 and TRBJ2-7 genes, and the full variable domain is: KAGVTQTPRYLIKTRGQQVTLSCSPISGHRSVSWYQQTPGQGLQFLFEYFSETQRNKGNFPGRFSGRQFSNSRSEMNVSTLELGDSALYLCASSLGPNYEQYFGPGTRLTVT.